A selection of T cell receptor beta chains follows, all from one sample in a study of CD8 T cells in ankylosing spondylitis. TCRdb processed the 5' RACE reads anew with MiXCR; each CDR3 protein has one entry. Of fewer than 180,000 distinct CDR3 sequences detected, around 42% appear once; the ten largest clones hold nearly 15%. The sequencing sample was made of synovial fluid, either unsorted or a sorted T cell fraction (not recorded which). The receptors derive from a male donor with ankylosing spondylitis. Both conserved end residues are part of each CDR3. Fields, in order: V gene, D gene, J gene, CDR3 length, clone size, CDR3 DNA, CDR3 protein. A D gene is named only where the DNA matches it firmly. The size entry is marked missing in some rows and otherwise reads once, few, many or a size class.

V: TRBV7-6; D: -; J: TRBJ2-2; length: 17; size: few; DNA: TGTGCCAGCAGCGCCCTCGGGGAGCGGCCTAACACCGGGGAGCTGTTTTTT; CDR3: CASSALGERPNTGELFF
V: TRBV12-3/TRBV12-4; D: -; J: TRBJ1-5; length: 12; size: -; DNA: TGTGCCAGCAGTTTATATGGCCAGCCCCAGCATTTT; CDR3: CASSLYGQPQHF
V: TRBV12-3/TRBV12-4; D: -; J: TRBJ2-7; length: 15; size: -; DNA: TGTGCCAGCAGTTGTTGCGGACCGAGCTCCTACGAGCAGTACTTC; CDR3: CASSCCGPSSYEQYF
V: TRBV7-9; D: -; J: TRBJ2-3; length: 14; size: many; DNA: TGTGCCAGCAGTTTAACAGGCGGTGCAGATACGCAGTATTTT; CDR3: CASSLTGGADTQYF
V: TRBV4-3; D: TRBD2; J: TRBJ2-7; length: 15; size: once; DNA: TGCGCCAGCAGCCAAGATAGCGGGAGAACATACGAGCAGTACTTC; CDR3: CASSQDSGRTYEQYF
V: TRBV12-3/TRBV12-4; D: -; J: TRBJ1-1; length: 17; size: -; DNA: TGTGCCAGCAGTGTCCTGAAAACTCGAACTCCCCCAACTGAAGCTTTCTTT; CDR3: CASSVLKTRTPPTEAFF
V: TRBV9; D: TRBD2; J: TRBJ2-1; length: 17; size: many; DNA: TGTGCCAGCAGCGTAGGTGGACTAGCGGGGGCCTGGGATGAGCAGTTCTTC; CDR3: CASSVGGLAGAWDEQFF
V: TRBV12-3/TRBV12-4; D: -; J: TRBJ1-1; length: 14; size: -; DNA: TGTGCCAGCAGTTTAATCCCGGTTAACACTGAAGCTTTCTTT; CDR3: CASSLIPVNTEAFF
V: TRBV12-3/TRBV12-4; D: -; J: TRBJ2-4; length: 13; size: few; DNA: TGTGCCAGCAGTTCCGGAGGGCCGGACATTCAGTACTTC; CDR3: CASSSGGPDIQYF
V: TRBV6-1; D: -; J: TRBJ2-7; length: 17; size: -; DNA: TGTGCCAGCAGTGCCCTCTGGGAAGCTTTGTTCTCCTACGAGCAGTACTTC; CDR3: CASSALWEALFSYEQYF
V: TRBV29-1; D: TRBD2; J: TRBJ2-5; length: 16; size: few; DNA: TGCAGCGTTGAAGGATTTGGACTAGCGGGAGTAGAGACCCAGTACTTC; CDR3: CSVEGFGLAGVETQYF
V: TRBV7-8; D: -; J: TRBJ2-1; length: 16; size: few; DNA: TGTGCCAGCAGCTTAGTCCCAGACTACTACTACAATGAGCAGTTCTTC; CDR3: CASSLVPDYYYNEQFF
V: TRBV14; D: -; J: TRBJ2-3; length: 18; size: -; DNA: TGTGCCAGCAGCCAAGTTCGTCCCGGGCAGCAAATCACAGATACGCAGTATTTT; CDR3: CASSQVRPGQQITDTQYF
V: TRBV19; D: TRBD2; J: TRBJ2-1; length: 16; size: many; DNA: TGTGCCAGTAGTGTAACGACTAGCGGGACCTTTCGGGAGCAGTTCTTC; CDR3: CASSVTTSGTFREQFF
V: TRBV24-1; D: TRBD1; J: TRBJ2-5; length: 15; size: few; DNA: TGTGCCACCAGTGATGTTGGGACAGAACAAGAGACCCAGTACTTC; CDR3: CATSDVGTEQETQYF
V: TRBV11-3; D: -; J: TRBJ2-1; length: 17; size: -; DNA: TGTGCCAGCAGCTTAGATATCGTGTTGTCCGCCTACAATGAGCAGTTCTTC; CDR3: CASSLDIVLSAYNEQFF
V: TRBV6-4; D: TRBD2; J: TRBJ2-1; length: 16; size: few; DNA: TGTGCCAGCAGTCCCGGGACTAGCGGGGGGGCCGATGAGCAGTTCTTC; CDR3: CASSPGTSGGADEQFF
V: TRBV20-1; D: -; J: TRBJ2-7; length: 13; size: -; DNA: TGCAGTGCTAGGCGCGGGACGGACTACGAGCAGTACTTC; CDR3: CSARRGTDYEQYF
V: TRBV10-3; D: TRBD2; J: TRBJ2-1; length: 19; size: few; DNA: TGTGCCATCAGTGACCGAGTTCTAGCGGGAGGATCCTCCTACAATGAGCAGTTCTTC; CDR3: CAISDRVLAGGSSYNEQFF
V: TRBV28; D: -; J: TRBJ2-1; length: 18; size: -; DNA: TGTGCCAGCAGTTTATGGGCCCTAGATCTGGGCTCCTACAATGAGCAGTTCTTC; CDR3: CASSLWALDLGSYNEQFF
V: TRBV18; D: TRBD2; J: TRBJ2-7; length: 16; size: -; DNA: TGTGCCAGCTCACCCAAGACTAGCGGAGGGTCCTACGAGCAGTACTTC; CDR3: CASSPKTSGGSYEQYF
V: TRBV6-2/TRBV6-3; D: TRBD1; J: TRBJ1-2; length: 15; size: -; DNA: TGTGCCAGCAGTTACTCGGAAGGGGGCGGCTATGGCTACACCTTC; CDR3: CASSYSEGGGYGYTF
V: TRBV12-3/TRBV12-4; D: -; J: TRBJ2-5; length: 14; size: -; DNA: TGTGCCAGCAGTTCAGGGCCCCCGCAAGAGACCCAGTACTTC; CDR3: CASSSGPPQETQYF
V: TRBV12-3/TRBV12-4; D: -; J: TRBJ2-2; length: 15; size: many; DNA: TGTGCCAGCAGTTCTCCAGGTGCGAACACCGGGGAGCTGTTTTTT; CDR3: CASSSPGANTGELFF
V: TRBV5-1; D: TRBD2; J: TRBJ2-7; length: 14; size: few; DNA: TGCGCCAGCAGCCACGGGACTAACTCCTACGAGCAGTACTTC; CDR3: CASSHGTNSYEQYF
V: TRBV21-1; D: -; J: TRBJ2-7; length: 23; size: -; DNA: TGTGCCAGCAGCAAAGTGAAGGACCTACCCTCGGACAGGGAAGGAGGCTTCTCCTACGAGCAGTACTTC; CDR3: CASSKVKDLPSDREGGFSYEQYF
V: TRBV20-1; D: -; J: TRBJ2-5; length: 15; size: -; DNA: TGCAGTGCTAACCCTCAGGGAGAGGGCCCAAGGACCCAGTACTTC; CDR3: CSANPQGEGPRTQYF
V: TRBV12-3/TRBV12-4; D: TRBD1; J: TRBJ1-6; length: 14; size: few; DNA: TGTGCCAGCAGGGGACAGGGGAGAGCTTCACCCCTCCACTTT; CDR3: CASRGQGRASPLHF
V: TRBV4-2; D: -; J: TRBJ2-7; length: 12; size: -; DNA: TGTGCCAGCAGCCAAGATCGAGGAGAGCAGTACTTC; CDR3: CASSQDRGEQYF